This TCR beta chain was captured in a study of cytomegalovirus exposure and HLA in healthy donors. Study background: Findings of an earlier analysis included over 95 million unique TCR beta sequences from 190 million or so T cells. Whole-study findings and limits: Follow-up analysis found HLA locus-dependent TCR association rates, highest for DRB1 and lowest for HLA-C.

Concerning this clone itself: Its antigen is still unknown.

This CDR3 spans 13 amino acids. Germline V CDR1 and CDR2: SGHDT, YYEEEE. V shed 4 bases and J 5 bases; nucleotides not matched to a gene: 6. PCR used 60 Vbeta primers and 13 Jbeta primers. Only in-frame clones appear in the TCRdb table, and some are missing; sequencing was by immunoSEQ multiplex PCR. Of about 61,000 clones listed, around 89% are singletons. The origin of this receptor is a man under 40 in good health and CMV-seropositive. The rearrangement joins TRBV5-6 to TRBJ2-7; 7 nucleotides align to TRBD1. Sequencing input: PBMCs. CDR3 sequence (DNA): TGTGCCAGCAGCAGACAGGGCCCCCACGAGCAGTACTTC. Protein sequence: CASSRQGPHEQYF. The variable domain in full, completed from reference TRBV5-6 and TRBJ2-7, reads DAGVTQSPTHLIKTRGQQVTLRCSPKSGHDTVSWYQQALGQGPQFIFQYYEEEERQRGNFPDRFSGHQFPNYSSELNVNALLLGDSALYLCASSRQGPHEQYFGPGTRLTVT.